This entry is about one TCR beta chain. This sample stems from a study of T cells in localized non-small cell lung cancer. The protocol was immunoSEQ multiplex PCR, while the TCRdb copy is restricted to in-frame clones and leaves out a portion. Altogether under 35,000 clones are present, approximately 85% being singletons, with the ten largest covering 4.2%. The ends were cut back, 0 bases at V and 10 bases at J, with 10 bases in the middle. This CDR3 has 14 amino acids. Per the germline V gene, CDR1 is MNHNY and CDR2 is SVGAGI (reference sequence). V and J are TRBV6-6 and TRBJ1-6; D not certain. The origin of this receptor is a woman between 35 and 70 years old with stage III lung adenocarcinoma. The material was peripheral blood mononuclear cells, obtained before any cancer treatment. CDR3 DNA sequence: TGTGCCAGCAGTTACTCGAAAGGAGGCTCACCCCTCCACTTT. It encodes CASSYSKGGSPLHF.